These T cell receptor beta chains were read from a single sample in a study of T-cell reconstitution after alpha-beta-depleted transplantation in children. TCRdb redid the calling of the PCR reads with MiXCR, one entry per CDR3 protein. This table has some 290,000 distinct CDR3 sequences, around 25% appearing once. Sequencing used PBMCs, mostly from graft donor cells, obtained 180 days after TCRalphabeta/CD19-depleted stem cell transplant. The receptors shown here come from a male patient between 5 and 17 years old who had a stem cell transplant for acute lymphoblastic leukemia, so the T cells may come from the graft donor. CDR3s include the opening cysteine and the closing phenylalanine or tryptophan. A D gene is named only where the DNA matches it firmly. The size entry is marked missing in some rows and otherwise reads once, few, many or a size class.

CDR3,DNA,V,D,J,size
CASSERAGAGRTYEQYF,TGTGCCAGCAGTGAACGCGCCGGGGCAGGGAGGACCTACGAGCAGTACTTC,TRBV25-1,-,TRBJ2-7,-
CASSVSGTSLHEQYF,TGTGCCAGCAGCGTATCCGGGACTAGTTTACACGAGCAGTACTTC,TRBV9,TRBD2,TRBJ2-7,few
CASSLISSYEQYF,TGTGCCAGCAGCTTGATTAGCTCGTACGAGCAGTACTTC,TRBV5-5,-,TRBJ2-7,-
CSARDTASGRAVEFF,TGCAGTGCTAGAGATACGGCTAGCGGGAGGGCGGTGGAGTTCTTC,TRBV20-1,TRBD2,TRBJ2-1,few
CASSSLPAYEQYF,TGCGCCAGCAGCTCCCTACCGGCCTACGAGCAGTACTTC,TRBV5-1,-,TRBJ2-7,few
CASSRTGIGTKNIQYF,TGCGCCAGCAGCAGAACAGGGATCGGAACCAAAAACATTCAGTACTTC,TRBV5-1,-,TRBJ2-4,-
CASSLAPTAMPVWSNVLTF,TGCGCCAGCAGCTTGGCGCCGACAGCCATGCCTGTATGGTCCAACGTCCTGACTTTC,TRBV5-1,-,TRBJ2-6,-
CASSPRDRGYGYTF,TGTGCCAGCAGCCCACGCGACAGGGGCTATGGCTACACCTTC,TRBV12-3/TRBV12-4,TRBD1,TRBJ1-2,-
CAINGGSGSSYNEQFF,TGTGCCATCAATGGGGGTAGCGGGAGCTCCTACAATGAGCAGTTCTTC,TRBV10-3,TRBD2,TRBJ2-1,many
CASSQDFRRDLAKNIQYF,TGCGCCAGCAGCCAAGATTTTCGGCGGGATCTAGCCAAAAACATTCAGTACTTC,TRBV4-1,-,TRBJ2-4,-
CASSYRGPTEAFF,TGTGCCAGCAGTTACAGGGGCCCCACTGAAGCTTTCTTT,TRBV3-1,TRBD1,TRBJ1-1,-
CASSPDRGGQPQHF,TGTGCCAGCAGCCCCGACAGGGGTGGCCAGCCCCAGCATTTT,TRBV12-3/TRBV12-4,TRBD1,TRBJ1-5,few
CASSYGLRQPNKETQYF,TGTGCCAGCAGTTACGGCTTAAGGCAGCCCAACAAAGAGACCCAGTACTTC,TRBV6-2/TRBV6-3,-,TRBJ2-5,few
CSVVGSEALEQYF,TGCAGCGTTGTAGGGTCGGAGGCCTTGGAGCAGTACTTC,TRBV29-1,-,TRBJ2-7,-
CASKLGQAYNEQFF,TGTGCCAGCAAGCTGGGACAGGCTTACAATGAGCAGTTCTTC,TRBV7-3,TRBD1,TRBJ2-1,-
CASSSPGYGYTF,TGTGCCAGCAGCTCCCCGGGCTATGGCTACACCTTC,TRBV7-3,-,TRBJ1-2,few
CASSHDRAIQETQYF,TGTGCCAGCTCTCACGACAGGGCCATCCAAGAGACCCAGTACTTC,TRBV18,TRBD1,TRBJ2-5,few
CASSLGGSVPYEQYF,TGTGCCAGCAGCTTAGGAGGGAGCGTACCCTACGAGCAGTACTTC,TRBV7-3,-,TRBJ2-7,-
CASSVRVQRGNEQFF,TGTGCCAGCAGTGTCCGAGTACAGAGGGGCAATGAGCAGTTCTTC,TRBV2,-,TRBJ2-1,-
CASSPAGRPSSYEQYF,TGTGCCAGCAGCCCCGCCGGGAGACCGAGCTCCTACGAGCAGTACTTC,TRBV5-4,-,TRBJ2-7,few
CASSSADYSYNEQFF,TGCGCCAGCAGCTCAGCGGACTACAGCTACAATGAGCAGTTCTTC,TRBV5-1,-,TRBJ2-1,few
CASSLGSGNGYTF,TGCGCCAGCAGCTTGGGATCAGGGAATGGCTACACCTTC,TRBV5-1,-,TRBJ1-2,many
CASGGVAGGLEQFF,TGTGCCAGCGGCGGGGTAGCGGGGGGATTGGAGCAGTTCTTC,TRBV7-9,TRBD2,TRBJ2-1,-
CASSFWPGQGSHEQYF,TGTGCCAGCAGTTTTTGGCCGGGACAGGGGAGCCACGAGCAGTACTTC,TRBV27,TRBD1,TRBJ2-7,-
CASSQGPSGDSLTYEQYF,TGTGCCAGCAGCCAAGGACCTAGCGGGGATTCCCTTACCTACGAGCAGTACTTC,TRBV4-2,TRBD2,TRBJ2-7,-
CASQPVQCEGKGNQPQHF,TGCGCCAGCCAACCAGTCCAGTGTGAGGGGAAGGGGAATCAGCCCCAGCATTTT,TRBV10-1,-,TRBJ1-5,-
CASSVGTSGDHQETQYF,TGTGCCAGCAGCGTAGGCACTAGCGGGGACCACCAAGAGACCCAGTACTTC,TRBV9,TRBD2,TRBJ2-5,-
CSARRGTYEQYF,TGCAGTGCTAGACGAGGAACCTACGAGCAGTACTTC,TRBV20-1,-,TRBJ2-7,-
CASSKLRGSYEQYF,TGTGCCAGCAGCAAATTGAGGGGGTCGTACGAGCAGTACTTC,TRBV21-1,-,TRBJ2-7,-
CASSVATSGHNEQFF,TGTGCCAGCAGCGTAGCAACTAGCGGTCACAATGAGCAGTTCTTC,TRBV9,TRBD2,TRBJ2-1,-
CASSLDRAPSYNEQFF,TGTGCCAGCAGCTTAGATAGGGCTCCCTCCTACAATGAGCAGTTCTTC,TRBV7-2,-,TRBJ2-1,many
CASSQGTGASSGNTIYF,TGCGCCAGCAGCCAAGGGACAGGGGCGAGCTCTGGAAACACCATATATTTT,TRBV4-1,TRBD1,TRBJ1-3,-
CASSQDIGGGTRYGYTF,TGCGCCAGCAGCCAAGATATCGGGGGGGGGACACGCTATGGCTACACCTTC,TRBV4-1,-,TRBJ1-2,-
CASRRGQGIDEQYF,TGCGCCAGCAGACGCGGACAGGGAATCGACGAGCAGTACTTC,TRBV5-1,TRBD1,TRBJ2-7,many
CASKNHYTGELFF,TGTGCCAGCAAGAACCACTACACCGGGGAGCTGTTTTTT,TRBV12-3/TRBV12-4,-,TRBJ2-2,-
CASNPGGIIYNSPLHF,TGTGCCAGCAACCCAGGGGGAATCATCTATAATTCACCCCTCCACTTT,TRBV12-3/TRBV12-4,TRBD1,TRBJ1-6,-
CSARINYGYTF,TGCAGTGCGAGGATTAACTATGGCTACACCTTC,TRBV20-1,-,TRBJ1-2,few
CASSLALLGTSGDEQFF,TGTGCCAGCAGCTTAGCCCTCCTCGGGACTAGCGGGGATGAGCAGTTCTTC,TRBV7-9,TRBD2,TRBJ2-1,-
CASSPIIYTEAFF,TGTGCCAGCTCACCCATTATTTACACTGAAGCTTTCTTT,TRBV18,-,TRBJ1-1,few